One T cell receptor (beta chain) is described in this entry. TCRdb passed the 5' RACE reads through MiXCR, listing each CDR3 protein once. The sample records roughly 610,000 distinct CDR3 sequences, roughly 17% being singletons. The data were obtained in a study of T-cell memory formation after mild COVID-19. Study details: Among the donors, TCR clusters were largely specific to each donor.

The germline gives CDR1 MNHEY, CDR2 SVGEGT. The CDR3 contains 16 residues. V was pared by 7 bases and J by 4 bases, with 15 bases of the junction left unmatched. This sequence was found in an adult woman who had mild COVID-19 (a few samples of this study predate the infection). Cell type and time point are not known. The rearrangement joins TRBV6-2 or TRBV6-3 to TRBJ2-7; TRBD2 aligns across 8 bases. Sequenced material: PBMCs or a T cell subset sorted from them (not recorded which). CDR3 bases: TGTGCCAGCACTCCCCCTGGGAGCGGGAGACGTTACGAGCAGTACTTC. Translated, it gives CASTPPGSGRRYEQYF.